This is a list of T cell receptor beta chains from one sample in a study of blood T cell repertoires in COVID-19. Clones were sequenced by immunoSEQ multiplex PCR, and TCRdb holds only the in-frame ones, with some missing. The table records some 460,000 clones, roughly 85% of them present only once. Material for sequencing was PBMCs or T cells enriched from blood (not recorded which). The source is a woman between 18 and 29 years old with acute COVID-19. The CDR3 runs from the conserved cysteine through the conserved F or W. The D gene is left open where the match is weak. The listing skips clone size in some rows; elsewhere it reads once, few, many or a size class.

TRBV4-1	.	.	TRBJ2-7	TGCGCCAGCAGCCAAGAGGCAGGGGGGAACTACGAGCAGTACTTC	CASSQEAGGNYEQYF
TRBV29-1	TRBD1	.	TRBJ2-7	TGCAGCGTTCGACAGGGGAATAACTACGAGCAGTACTTC	CSVRQGNNYEQYF
TRBV27	.	once	TRBJ1-1	TGTGCCAGCAGTTTAAATCCCCTTTACACTGAAGCTTTCTTT	CASSLNPLYTEAFF
TRBV10-1	TRBD2	.	TRBJ2-5	TGCGCCAGCAGTTCTCTTACTAGCGGTCAAGAGACCCAGTACTTC	CASSSLTSGQETQYF
TRBV6-5	TRBD1	.	TRBJ1-2	TGTGCCAGCAGAGACAGGGGAGGCTACACCTTC	CASRDRGGYTF
TRBV15	.	.	TRBJ2-7	TGTGCCACCAGCAGAGGTCTCCCCACTCGAGCTACCTCCACCTACGAGCAGTACTTC	CATSRGLPTRATSTYEQYF
TRBV5-1	TRBD2	.	TRBJ2-1	TGCGCCAGCAGCGTACTAGCGGGGGAATACAATGAGCAGTTCTTC	CASSVLAGEYNEQFF
TRBV7-9	.	.	TRBJ2-2	TGTGCCAGCAGCTTACGGGATCCCGGGGAGCTGTTTTTT	CASSLRDPGELFF
TRBV10-3	.	.	TRBJ1-4	TGTGCCATCAGAGGTCAGGGATCTAATGAAAAACTGTTTTTT	CAIRGQGSNEKLFF
TRBV7-2	.	.	TRBJ2-6	TGTGCCAGTCTCAGCTCTGGGGCCAACGTCCTGACTTTC	CASLSSGANVLTF
TRBV21-1	.	.	TRBJ2-7	TGTGCCAGCAGCCCTCGTACTACCTACGAGCAGTACTTC	CASSPRTTYEQYF
TRBV11-2	.	.	TRBJ1-2	TGTGCCAGCAGCTTGGGTACTACTAACTATGGCTACACCTTC	CASSLGTTNYGYTF
TRBV5-5	.	.	TRBJ1-4	TGTGCCAGCAGCGTCTCCCGGGGGAATAATGAAAAACTGTTTTTT	CASSVSRGNNEKLFF
TRBV9	TRBD2	.	TRBJ2-5	TGTGCCAGCAGCGTTGGCGCGGGGGGCCCTGAAGAGACCCAGTACTTC	CASSVGAGGPEETQYF
TRBV5-1	.	.	TRBJ1-1	TGCGCCAGCAGCCGCCCCAGGGAGAACACTGAAGCTTTCTTT	CASSRPRENTEAFF
TRBV3-1/TRBV3-2	.	.	TRBJ2-5	TGTGCCAGCAGCCAAAATCCGGGATCGGAGACCCAGTACTTC	CASSQNPGSETQYF
TRBV4-1	TRBD2	.	TRBJ2-3	TGCGCCAGCAGCCAAGCGGGACTAGCGGGGGGGGCTAGCACAGATACGCAGTATTTT	CASSQAGLAGGASTDTQYF
TRBV30	TRBD1	.	TRBJ1-2	TGTGCCTGGACTCAACTCCGGGACAGGGGATACTTATGGTATGGCTACACCTTC	CAWTQLRDRGYLWYGYTF
TRBV29-1	.	.	TRBJ2-1	TGCAGCGTCGGTCCGCATCGTGAGCAGTTCTTC	CSVGPHREQFF
TRBV18	TRBD1	.	TRBJ2-7	TGTGCCAGCTCTCCTAGATCCAGGGGGTACGAGCAGTACTTC	CASSPRSRGYEQYF
TRBV19	TRBD2	once	TRBJ2-3	TGTGCCAGTAGTATAGATAGGACTAGCAGCGGCTATACGCAGTATTTT	CASSIDRTSSGYTQYF
TRBV6-6	.	.	TRBJ1-1	TGTGCCAGCAGTTACACTTTTGAGGTGAACACTGAAGCTTTCTTT	CASSYTFEVNTEAFF
TRBV28	TRBD1	.	TRBJ2-7	TGTGCCAGCAGGCCAATCGGGACAGGGGACTCCTACGAGCAGTACTTC	CASRPIGTGDSYEQYF
TRBV12-5	.	.	TRBJ2-7	TGTGCTAGTGCCTCAAGGCGAGGTTCCTACGAGCAGTACTTC	CASASRRGSYEQYF
TRBV7-9	TRBD1	once	TRBJ1-2	TGTGCCAGCAGCCCTCAGGGACAGGGGGTAGAGGGCTACACCTTC	CASSPQGQGVEGYTF
TRBV6-6	.	.	TRBJ2-7	TGTGCCAGCAGTTACGGAGACAGCTCCTACGAGCAGTACTTC	CASSYGDSSYEQYF
TRBV7-9	.	.	TRBJ1-2	TGTGCCAGCAGCTTAGCGAGGTTATATGGCTACACCTTC	CASSLARLYGYTF
TRBV4-1	TRBD1	once	TRBJ2-3	TGCGCCAGCAGCCCGGGACAGAGGGGTAGCACAGATACGCAGTATTTT	CASSPGQRGSTDTQYF
TRBV4-1	.	.	TRBJ2-5	TGCGCCAGCAGCCAAGGCGACGGACTCCAAGAGACCCAGTACTTC	CASSQGDGLQETQYF
TRBV6-4	TRBD2	.	TRBJ2-1	TGTGCCAGCAGCGCGGGACTAGTGGGCTCCAATGAGCAGTTCTTC	CASSAGLVGSNEQFF
TRBV7-2	TRBD1	.	TRBJ1-4	TGTGCCAGCAGCTTGGACAGGGGATCTGAAAAACTGTTTTTT	CASSLDRGSEKLFF
TRBV6-2/TRBV6-3	TRBD2	.	TRBJ2-7	TGTGCCAGCAGTTATACGGCTAGCGGAGGCTACGAGCAGTACTTC	CASSYTASGGYEQYF
TRBV28	.	.	TRBJ2-1	TGTGCCAGCAGCAGAGGCCATGTTGCTGAGCAGTTCTTC	CASSRGHVAEQFF
TRBV3-1/TRBV3-2	TRBD2	.	TRBJ2-7	TGTGCCAGCAGCCAACCCCCCGACGGGACTAGCGGGAGTAGGGCGGGGGAGCAGTACTTC	CASSQPPDGTSGSRAGEQYF
TRBV28	TRBD1	.	TRBJ2-7	TGTGCCAGCAGTTTTTACGTGGGACAGAGGAGGTACGAGCAGTACTTC	CASSFYVGQRRYEQYF
TRBV9	.	.	TRBJ1-6	TGTGCCAGCAGCGTAGAGCCATCTCTCGCAGGGAACAATTCACCCCTCCACTTT	CASSVEPSLAGNNSPLHF
TRBV5-5	.	.	TRBJ1-6	TGTGCCAGCAGCGTTGGGACACAGAGCTCCTATAATTCACCCCTCCACTTT	CASSVGTQSSYNSPLHF
TRBV30	.	once	TRBJ1-5	TGTGCCTGGGGTAAAGCGGACAATCAGCCCCAGCATTTT	CAWGKADNQPQHF
TRBV9	TRBD1	.	TRBJ2-5	TGTGCCAGCAGCGTAGATCTACGGACAGGGGGAGCCCAGTACTTC	CASSVDLRTGGAQYF
TRBV27	.	few	TRBJ2-7	TGTGTCAGTAACGGAAGAACAGGTCCCTACGAGCAGTACTTC	CVSNGRTGPYEQYF
TRBV7-6	TRBD1	.	TRBJ2-4	TGTGCCAGCAGCTTAGAGGACAGGGGAGGTAAAAACATTCAGTACTTC	CASSLEDRGGKNIQYF
TRBV23-1	.	once	TRBJ1-4	TGCGCCAGCAGTCAATCGAGGGAGAAACTGTTTTTT	CASSQSREKLFF
TRBV7-9	TRBD2	.	TRBJ2-1	TGTGCCAGCAGCTCCGGACTAGCGGGGGGCCTAAGCTCCTACAATGAGCAGTTCTTC	CASSSGLAGGLSSYNEQFF
TRBV18	.	.	TRBJ2-3	TGTGCCAGCTCACCACCGTCTACGTATGGCACAGATACGCAGTATTTT	CASSPPSTYGTDTQYF
TRBV6-5	.	few	TRBJ2-3	TGTGCCAGCAGTTACTCTGGGGCCGCTAGCACAGATACGCAGTATTTT	CASSYSGAASTDTQYF
TRBV7-9	TRBD2	once	TRBJ2-3	TGTGCCAGCAGCCCAAAACTAGCGGGGGTGACAGATACGCAGTATTTT	CASSPKLAGVTDTQYF
TRBV30	TRBD1	.	TRBJ1-4	TGTGCCTGGAGTGTGGACAGGCACGGCGAACTGTTTTTT	CAWSVDRHGELFF
TRBV11-2	.	few	TRBJ2-7	TGTGCCAGCAGCTTAGACGCGGGCTCCTACGAGCAGTACTTC	CASSLDAGSYEQYF